The source of this T cell receptor (beta chain) is a study of neurological immune-mediated disorders. CDR3 length equals 16 residues. The V segment lost 5 bases and the J segment 2 bases; nucleotides outside the gene matches: 8. CDR1 and CDR2 (germline): LNHDA, SQIVND (reference sequence). In its sample, this clonotype was seen many times. MiXCR, run by TCRdb on the 5' RACE reads, gives a single entry per CDR3 protein. Of fewer than 20,000 distinct CDR3 sequences listed, roughly 10% are singletons. This receptor was identified in a woman aged 45-59 years in good health. Material for sequencing was CD8+ T cells from blood. The chain carries TRBV19 and TRBJ2-2, with TRBD2 identical over 7 bases. CDR3 loop: CASSDSGTTNTGELFF. CDR3 in DNA: TGTGCCAGTAGTGATTCCGGGACTACAAACACCGGGGAGCTGTTTTTT. The full variable domain, its missing parts supplied by reference TRBV19 and TRBJ2-2, is DGGITQSPKYLFRKEGQNVTLSCEQNLNHDAMYWYRQDPGQGLRLIYYSQIVNDFQKGDIAEGYSVSREKKESFPLTVTSAQKNPTAFYLCASSDSGTTNTGELFFGEGSRLTVL.